The clone carrying this TCR beta chain was seen ten or more times. The antigen remains undetermined. Amplified TCR beta CDR3 regions derived from RNA transcripts. First-round RT-PCR of the TCR CDR3 relied on the HTBI primer set. MiXCR, run by TCRdb on the multiplex PCR reads, gives a single entry per CDR3 protein. The sample gives 300,000 to 500,000 distinct CDR3 sequences, over 11% of which show up once; around 28% is in the top ten. This sample is drawn from a study of T cells in Graves' hyperthyroidism and ophthalmopathy. Study details: Staff took peripheral blood when the initial diagnosis was made, before any treatment began. Study-level findings and limits: Clonotypes that were expanded in thyroid above 0.001 mostly appeared in blood too.

The V and J ends lost 4 bases and 5 bases respectively, with 23 bases between them. Germline-derived CDR1 and CDR2 are SGHAT and FQNNGV. The CDR3 is made up of 17 amino acids. The chain carries TRBV11-2 and TRBJ2-5; D may match TRBD1 or TRBD2 (5 bases each). Sequenced input: blood. The receptor was isolated from a man aged 45 to 65 with Graves' ophthalmopathy. In DNA, the CDR3 is TGTGCCAGCAGCTCGCCCTCGACTGGGGCCGGGGTTGAGACCCAGTACTTC. This codes for CASSSPSTGAGVETQYF.